This T cell receptor (beta chain) emerged from a study of technical replicates of blood from a few donors. Clones were read by immunoSEQ multiplex PCR, and TCRdb kept only the in-frame ones, dropping some. The sample yields some 47,000 clones, roughly nine tenths seen once. Per the germline V gene, CDR1 is SNHLY and CDR2 is FYNNEI. The germline V and J ends were trimmed by 4 bases and 8 bases, with 11 bases remaining between them. The length of the CDR3 is 13 residues. This sequence originates from a human donor in good health. Some clones in this sample may be carry-over from other donors' samples. The sequenced material came from PBMCs. The chain couples TRBV2 to TRBJ1-4; maybe TRBD1 (5 bases). The CDR3 loop is CASSAGIGEKLFF. The DNA for the CDR3 is TGTGCCAGCAGTGCAGGGATAGGGGAAAAACTGTTTTTT.